This TCR beta chain was profiled in a study of blood T cell repertoires in COVID-19. Unmatched junction bases numbered 5, after V lost 6 bases and J lost 4 bases. Germline V gene sequence: CDR1 MNHEY, CDR2 SVGAGI. This CDR3 region has 14 residues. Generated by immunoSEQ multiplex PCR, the TCRdb table keeps only in-frame clones and is missing some. The profile shows more than 200,000 clones, 79% of them singletons. Sample: peripheral blood. The source is a woman aged 40 to 50 with active or convalescent COVID-19. The rearrangement uses TRBV6-5 and TRBJ2-7; 11 bases are shared with TRBD1. CDR3: CASRAGTGGYEQYV. The CDR3 bases are TGTGCCAGCAGGGCAGGGACAGGGGGATACGAGCAGTACGTC.